This TCR beta chain was identified during a study of early T cells in non-severe SARS-CoV-2 infection. On the study more broadly: With bulk RNA from unsorted whole blood as input, sequencing yielded unpaired chains.

V lost 8 bases, J lost 5 bases, and 15 bases stayed unmatched. Germline lookup yields CDR1 MGHDK and CDR2 SYGVNS. CDR3 length: 17 amino acids. Individual cDNA molecules received unique molecular identifiers. TCRdb itself ran the 5' RACE reads through MiXCR, one entry per CDR3 protein. This table holds 87,000 or so distinct CDR3 sequences, more than 9% found once. This clonotype has ten or more counts. The V gene is TRBV25-1, the J gene TRBJ2-3; TRBD2 aligns across 11 bases. The receptor's source is an adult who was a healthcare worker with PCR-confirmed SARS-CoV-2 infection or an uninfected control (not recorded which). Sequencing was carried out using whole blood. CDR3 amino acids: CASVVGVAGGPRDTQYF. For the CDR3, the DNA is TGTGCCAGCGTAGTGGGGGTAGCGGGAGGGCCCCGAGATACGCAGTATTTT.